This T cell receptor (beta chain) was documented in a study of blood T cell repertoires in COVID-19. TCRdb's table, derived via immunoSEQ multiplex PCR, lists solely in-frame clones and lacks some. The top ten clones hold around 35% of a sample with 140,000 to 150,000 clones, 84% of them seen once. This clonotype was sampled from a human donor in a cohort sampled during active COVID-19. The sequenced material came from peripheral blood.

The CDR3 sequence: CASSQELGQGYETQYF. CDR3 nucleotides: TGCGCCAGCAGCCAAGAACTGGGACAGGGCTACGAGACCCAGTACTTC. V usage is TRBV4-3 and J usage is TRBJ2-5, with TRBD1 matching 9 bases. V shed 0 bases, J shed 5 bases, and the junction held 7 bases outside the gene matches. Per germline, CDR1 LGHNA and CDR2 YSLEER. This CDR3 is 16 amino acids long.